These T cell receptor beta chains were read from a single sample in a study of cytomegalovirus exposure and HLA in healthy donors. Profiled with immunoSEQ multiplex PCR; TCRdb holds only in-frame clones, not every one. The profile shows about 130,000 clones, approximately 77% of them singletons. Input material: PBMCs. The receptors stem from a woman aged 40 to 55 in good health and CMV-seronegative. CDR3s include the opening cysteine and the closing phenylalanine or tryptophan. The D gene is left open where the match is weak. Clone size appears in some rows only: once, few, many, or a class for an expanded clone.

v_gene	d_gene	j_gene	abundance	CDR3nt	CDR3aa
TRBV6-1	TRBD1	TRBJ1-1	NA	TGTGCCAGCATCGGACAGGGGGGGAACACTGAAGCTTTCTTT	CASIGQGGNTEAFF
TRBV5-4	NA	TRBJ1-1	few	TGTGCCAGCAGGTCTGGCACAGCGAACACTGAAGCTTTCTTT	CASRSGTANTEAFF
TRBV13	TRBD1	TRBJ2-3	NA	TGTGCCAGCAGCCCGCGACAGGGACCTGGGTATACGCAGTATTTT	CASSPRQGPGYTQYF
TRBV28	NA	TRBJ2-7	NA	TGTGCCAGCAGTACGCCGTTGAGATACGAGCAGTACTTC	CASSTPLRYEQYF
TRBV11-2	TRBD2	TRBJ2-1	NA	TGTGCCAGCAGCCCGGGAGGGGCTAGCGGGGGGAATGAGCAGTTCTTC	CASSPGGASGGNEQFF
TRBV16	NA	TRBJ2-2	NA	TGTGCCAGCAGCCAAAACAGGAACACCGGGGAGCTGTTTTTT	CASSQNRNTGELFF
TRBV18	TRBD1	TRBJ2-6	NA	TGTGCCAGCTCACCGCAATCGGACAGGAGGCTCGCTGGGGCCAACGTCCTGACTTTC	CASSPQSDRRLAGANVLTF
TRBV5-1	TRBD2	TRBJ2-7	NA	TGCGCCAGCAGCTTGCTTGCGGCGGGGGGGAACGAGCAGTACTTC	CASSLLAAGGNEQYF
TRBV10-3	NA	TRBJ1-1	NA	TGTGCCATCAGTGAGTCGCAGAAGAACACTGAAGCTTTCTTT	CAISESQKNTEAFF
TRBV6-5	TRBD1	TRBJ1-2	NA	TGTGCCAGCACTGGGACAGGACGCTATGGCTACACCTTC	CASTGTGRYGYTF
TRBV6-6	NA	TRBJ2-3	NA	TGTGCCAGCAGTTACTCGAGGGAAATAGATACGCAGTATTTT	CASSYSREIDTQYF
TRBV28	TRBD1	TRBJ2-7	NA	TGTGCCAGCAGTGTGGGACAGCAAGCCTACGAGCAGTACTTC	CASSVGQQAYEQYF
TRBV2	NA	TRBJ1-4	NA	TGTGCCAGCAGTGGGGGGCTTGAAAAACTGTTTTTT	CASSGGLEKLFF
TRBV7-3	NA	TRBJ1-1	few	TGTGCCAGCAGCTTTCGGAGGAACACTGAAGCTTTCTTT	CASSFRRNTEAFF
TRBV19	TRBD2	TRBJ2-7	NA	TGTGCCACTAGGCTAGCGGGGTCTTCCTACGAGCAGTACTTC	CATRLAGSSYEQYF
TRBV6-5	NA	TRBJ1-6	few	TGTGCCAGCAGTTACGGGGGGTCCTTCAATTCACCCCTCCACTTT	CASSYGGSFNSPLHF
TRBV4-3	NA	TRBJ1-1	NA	TGCGCCAGCAGCCAAGATCTTCAGCGGCCTGAAGCTTTCTTT	CASSQDLQRPEAFF
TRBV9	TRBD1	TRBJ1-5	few	TGTGCCAGCACCCAGGGGGCGACAGGCAATCAGCCCCAGCATTTT	CASTQGATGNQPQHF
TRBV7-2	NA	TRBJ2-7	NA	TGTGCCAGCAGCTTTTACAACTCCTACGAGCAGTACTTC	CASSFYNSYEQYF
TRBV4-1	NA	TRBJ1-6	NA	TGCGCCAGCAGCTCAACCCGGTTTAGTCGTGTGGGCAATAATTCACCCCTCCACTTT	CASSSTRFSRVGNNSPLHF
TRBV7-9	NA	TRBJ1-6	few	TGTGCCAGCAGCCGCCTTGCTGCGCCATTT	CASSRLAAPF
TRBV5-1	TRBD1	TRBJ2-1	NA	TGCGCCAGCAGCTTGGGGACAGGCACTGAGCAGTTCTTC	CASSLGTGTEQFF
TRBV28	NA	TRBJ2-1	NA	TGTGCCAGCAGAAGCCAGGCCCTAGGGAGAAACAATGAGCAGTTCTTC	CASRSQALGRNNEQFF
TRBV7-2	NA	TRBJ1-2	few	TGTGCCAGCAGCCCCCCCCGACAATTTGGCTACACCTTC	CASSPPRQFGYTF
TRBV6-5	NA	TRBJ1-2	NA	TGTGCCAGCAGTTACATCGTTACAGATAATGGCTACACCTTC	CASSYIVTDNGYTF
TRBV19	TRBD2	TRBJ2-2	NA	TGTGCCAGTAGTCCCCGTAGCGGGAATAATCTGAACACCGGGGAGCTGTTTTTT	CASSPRSGNNLNTGELFF
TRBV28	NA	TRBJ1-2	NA	TGTGCCAGCAGCTCAGGTTATGGCTACACCTTC	CASSSGYGYTF
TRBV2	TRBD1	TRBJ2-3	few	TGTGCCAGCTCGGGACAGGGCACAGATACGCAGTATTTT	CASSGQGTDTQYF
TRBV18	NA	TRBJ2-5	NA	TGTGCCAGCTCACCCAGGCGTGAGACCCAGTACTTC	CASSPRRETQYF
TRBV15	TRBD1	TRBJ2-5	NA	TGTGCCACCAGCAGGTCAAGACAGGGGGACGAGACCCAGTACTTC	CATSRSRQGDETQYF
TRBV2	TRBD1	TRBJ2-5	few	TGTGCCGGGGGACAGTTCCAAGAGACCCAGTACTTC	CAGGQFQETQYF
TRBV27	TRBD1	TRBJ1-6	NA	TGTGCCAGCAGTCTCGGGGACAGCTATTCACCCCTCCACTTT	CASSLGDSYSPLHF
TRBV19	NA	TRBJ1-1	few	TGTGCCAGTAGTATGTCATCAGCGAGAGCTTTCTTT	CASSMSSARAFF
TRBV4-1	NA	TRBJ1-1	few	TGCGCCAGCAGCCAAGGGCGGGCCAGGGGGAACACTGAAGCTTTCTTT	CASSQGRARGNTEAFF
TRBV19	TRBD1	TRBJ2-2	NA	TGTGCCAGTAGTATCAGAGACAGGGCCAACACCGGGGAGCTGTTTTTT	CASSIRDRANTGELFF
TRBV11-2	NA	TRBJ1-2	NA	TGTGCCAGCAGCTCAGGACAGCGGAATTTCTATGGCTACACCTTC	CASSSGQRNFYGYTF
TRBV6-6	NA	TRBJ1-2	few	TGTGCCAGCAGCCTCGGGACAAACTATGGCTACACCTTC	CASSLGTNYGYTF
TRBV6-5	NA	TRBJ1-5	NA	TGTGCCAGCAAGGACGGGAGACACAATCAGCCCCAGCATTTT	CASKDGRHNQPQHF
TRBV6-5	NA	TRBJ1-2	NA	TGTGCCAGCAGCTACAGAACTTATAACTATGGCTACACCTTC	CASSYRTYNYGYTF
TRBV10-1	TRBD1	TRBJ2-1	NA	TGCGCCAGCAGTGCCCTAGGACAGGCCGGGATGAATGAGCAGTTCTTC	CASSALGQAGMNEQFF
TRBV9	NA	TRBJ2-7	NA	TGTGCCAGCAGCGTAGAGGCGGGGGCGAGCTCCTACGAGCAGTACTTC	CASSVEAGASSYEQYF
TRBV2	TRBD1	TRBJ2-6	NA	TGTGCCAGGGAAACAGGGGCCCCTGGGGCCAACGTCCTGACTTTC	CARETGAPGANVLTF
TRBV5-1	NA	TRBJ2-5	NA	TGCGCCAGCAGCTTACAGATACAGGGGAGGCAGGAGACCCAGTACTTC	CASSLQIQGRQETQYF
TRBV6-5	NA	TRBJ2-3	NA	TGTGCCAGCAAGCCGGGTATAACAGATACGCAGTATTTT	CASKPGITDTQYF
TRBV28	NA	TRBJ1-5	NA	TGTGCCAGCAGTCTCGGGGGGGAAAATCAGCCCCAGCATTTT	CASSLGGENQPQHF
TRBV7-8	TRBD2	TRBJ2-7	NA	TGTGCCAGCAGCTTCGGACTAGCGGGGAGCTCCTACGAGCAGTACTTC	CASSFGLAGSSYEQYF
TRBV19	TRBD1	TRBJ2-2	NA	TGTGCCAGTAGTATAAGGGACAGGCGCAACACCGGGGAGCTGTTTTTT	CASSIRDRRNTGELFF
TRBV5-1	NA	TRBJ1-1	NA	TGCGCCAGCAGCTACCAGGGGAGGCGGGGGACTGAAGCTTTCTTT	CASSYQGRRGTEAFF
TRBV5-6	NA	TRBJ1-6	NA	TGTGCCAGCAGCTTAGAAGAGAGCTATAATTCACCCCTCCACTTT	CASSLEESYNSPLHF
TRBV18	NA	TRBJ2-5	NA	TGTGCCAGCTCACCTTCGACAGGCCCAGAGACCCAGTACTTC	CASSPSTGPETQYF
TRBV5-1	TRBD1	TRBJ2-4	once	TGCGCCAGCAGCCAACCGGGACAGGGGGTTCAGTACTTC	CASSQPGQGVQYF
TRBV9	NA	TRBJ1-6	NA	TGTGCCAGCAGCGCCAGGGCCCAGCTTAATAATTCACCCCTCCACTTT	CASSARAQLNNSPLHF
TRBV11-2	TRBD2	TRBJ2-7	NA	TGTGCCAGCAGCTTGGGGCACCCTTCGGGAGGATGGTACTTC	CASSLGHPSGGWYF
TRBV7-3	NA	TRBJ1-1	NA	TGTGCCAGCAGCTTAGGGTCTCGGGGTGGGTACACTGAAGCTTTCTTT	CASSLGSRGGYTEAFF